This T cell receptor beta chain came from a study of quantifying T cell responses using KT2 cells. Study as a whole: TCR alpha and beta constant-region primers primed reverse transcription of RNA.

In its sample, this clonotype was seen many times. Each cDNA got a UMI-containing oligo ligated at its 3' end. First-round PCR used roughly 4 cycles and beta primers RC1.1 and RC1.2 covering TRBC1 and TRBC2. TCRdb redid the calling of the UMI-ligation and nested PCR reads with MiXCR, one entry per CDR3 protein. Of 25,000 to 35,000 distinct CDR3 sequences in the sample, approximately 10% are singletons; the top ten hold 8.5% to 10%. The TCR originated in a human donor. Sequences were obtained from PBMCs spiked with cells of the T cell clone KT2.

This CDR3 is CASSPQRETYEQYF. The CDR3 nucleotides read TGTGCCAGCAGCCCCCAGCGGGAGACCTACGAGCAGTACTTC. The chain is built from TRBV7-2 and TRBJ2-7; 8 bases are shared with TRBD2. Germline V CDR1 and CDR2: SGHTA, FQGNSA. This CDR3 spans 14 amino acids. V trimming: 5 bases; J trimming: 2 bases; junction bases outside the gene matches: 5.